The 13 T cell receptor beta chains in this list originate from one sample, sequenced in a study of a mutant IDH1 vaccine in newly diagnosed glioma. Time point noted: baseline, week 1 (first vaccination visit). Specified treatment: pre-vaccination baseline after standard-of-care therapy. The method was immunoSEQ multiplex PCR; TCRdb's version includes in-frame clones alone and lacks a portion of them. The sample has approximately 35,000 clones, 70% to 90% seen once. The sample consisted of PBMCs, taken from a glioma patient treated with radiotherapy, temozolomide or both. The receptors here all came from a woman aged 40 to 55 with glioma.

The chain combines TRBV7-2 with TRBJ2-7; 9 bases map to TRBD2. The CDR3 spans 14 residues. J lost 5 bases, V lost 1 base, and 3 bases had no gene match. CDR1 SGHTA and CDR2 FQGNSA come from the germline V gene. In DNA, the CDR3 is TGTGCCAGCAGCTTAGTTAGCGGGAGCGACGAGCAGTACTTC. Its translation: CASSLVSGSDEQYF.

The chain joins TRBV5-1 to TRBJ1-2; D is unresolved. Trimming stripped 0 bases from V and 6 bases from J, with 15 bases between. This CDR3 spans 15 amino acids. CDR1 SGHRS and CDR2 YFSETQ come from the germline V gene. Here the CDR3 reads CASSLALGELHGYTF. CDR3 nucleotide sequence: TGCGCCAGCAGCTTGGCCCTGGGCGAGTTACATGGCTACACCTTC.

V gene TRBV2 combines with J gene TRBJ1-2; D is unclear. The ends were cut back, 2 bases at V and 7 bases at J, with 17 bases in the middle. The CDR3 extends over 15 amino acids. Germline lookup yields CDR1 SNHLY and CDR2 FYNNEI. For the CDR3, the DNA is TGTGCCAGCAGTGAAATTACGGGTTCTAGCTCTGGCTACACCTTC. It specifies CASSEITGSSSGYTF.

This chain joins TRBV6-5 and TRBJ2-3; D is uncertain. The CDR3 length is 13 residues. Deletions cut 10 bases from V and 6 bases from J, with 17 bases between. The V gene's germline CDR1 is MNHEY and CDR2 SVGAGI. CDR3 loop: CATPTGVRDTQYF. The CDR3 DNA reads as TGTGCCACGCCCACTGGGGTGAGGGATACGCAGTATTTT.

J is TRBJ1-2 and V is TRBV6-5; D is possibly TRBD1 (6 bases). Trimming took off 2 bases at V and 6 bases at J, with 16 bases between the two ends. The germline V gene has CDR1 MNHEY and CDR2 SVGAGI. The CDR3 extends over 15 amino acids. The CDR3 reads CASSYLPGQGNGYTF. Written as DNA, the CDR3 is TGTGCCAGCAGTTACCTCCCTGGTCAGGGGAATGGCTACACCTTC.

The chain is built from TRBV7-2 and TRBJ1-3, with 8 bases fitting TRBD1. Trimming took 5 bases from V and 0 from J; bases not matched to a gene: 3. This CDR3 comprises 15 residues. Germline assignment: CDR1 SGHTA and CDR2 FQGNSA. In DNA form, the CDR3 reads TGTGCCAGCAGCCCCAGGGGGCCCTCTGGAAACACCATATATTTT. This codes for CASSPRGPSGNTIYF.

The chain recombines TRBV5-1 with TRBJ2-6; D possibly matches TRBD1 or TRBD2 (5 bases each). Trimming took off 0 bases at V and 4 bases at J, with 11 bases between the two ends. This CDR3 spans 16 amino acids. Germline CDR1 and CDR2: SGHRS and YFSETQ. The CDR3 sequence: CASSLGGGAGANVLTF. The CDR3, as DNA: TGCGCCAGCAGCTTGGGTGGGGGAGCCGGGGCCAACGTCCTGACTTTC.

The chain recombines TRBV27 with TRBJ1-1; D possibly corresponds to TRBD1 (6 bases). Deletions cut 1 base from V and 0 bases from J, with 15 bases between. The CDR3 consists of 17 residues. CDR1 is MNHEY and CDR2 is SMNVEV in the germline V gene (reference sequence). CDR3 nucleotides: TGTGCCAGCAGTTTATTACCCAGGACAGTATTGAACACTGAAGCTTTCTTT. This gives the protein CASSLLPRTVLNTEAFF.

The chain uses TRBV6-5 and TRBJ1-1; no clear D gene. V was cut by 7 bases and J by 2 bases, with 11 bases left in between. CDR3 length: 13 residues. CDR1 and CDR2 from the germline V gene are MNHEY and SVGAGI. The CDR3: CASTRVGNTEAFF. In nucleotides, the CDR3 is TGTGCCAGCACCCGGGTTGGTAACACTGAAGCTTTCTTT.

V usage is TRBV5-6 and J usage is TRBJ1-5; D gene ambiguous. Per the germline V gene, CDR1 is SGHDT and CDR2 is YYEEEE. V was shortened by 1 base and J by 6 bases, with 8 bases between the two germline ends. The CDR3 sequence is 13 residues long. CDR3 loop: CASSLRGLQPQHF. CDR3 in DNA: TGTGCCAGCAGCTTGAGAGGGCTTCAGCCCCAGCATTTT.

The chain joins TRBV6-4 to TRBJ2-3; TRBD2 agrees at 7 bases. Trimming removed 3 bases from V and 2 bases from J; junction bases left unmatched: 17. The V gene's germline CDR1 is MRHNA and CDR2 SNTAGT. This CDR3 region has 19 residues. CDR3: CASSEPKVGRENFTDTQYF. CDR3 DNA sequence: TGTGCCAGCAGTGAGCCGAAAGTGGGGCGGGAGAATTTCACAGATACGCAGTATTTT.

The V gene is TRBV10-2, the J gene TRBJ2-2; D not certain. From germline, CDR1 is WSHSY and CDR2 SAAADI. V was pared by 0 bases and J by 5 bases, with 4 bases between. There are 13 residues in the CDR3. CDR3 in amino acids: CASSESHTGELFF. The DNA of the CDR3 is TGCGCCAGCAGTGAGTCGCATACCGGGGAGCTGTTTTTT.

The J gene is TRBJ2-1, the V gene TRBV6-6; TRBD1 or TRBD2 may be the D gene (6 bases each). The CDR3 sequence is 14 residues long. Trimming shortened V by 10 bases and J by 1 base, and 14 bases separated the two germline ends. Per the germline V gene, CDR1 is MNHNY and CDR2 is SVGAGI (reference sequence). The CDR3 is CATSGAPSYNEQFF. The CDR3 coding sequence is TGTGCCACCTCGGGGGCCCCTTCCTACAATGAGCAGTTCTTC.